Listed below are T cell receptor beta chains from one sample, sequenced in a study of chemoradiotherapy in HPV16-positive cancers. Here immunoSEQ multiplex PCR was the method, and the copy in TCRdb shows in-frame clones only, minus some. The sample shows fewer than 3,000 clones, roughly 90% of them seen only once. The source was tumor tissue, collected from a patient who underwent chemoradiotherapy. All receptors come from a human donor with HPV-associated anogenital cancer. Both conserved end residues are part of each CDR3. D genes are given only for firm matches. The size entry is marked missing in some rows and otherwise reads once, few, many or a size class.

>TRBV19|-|-|TRBJ1-5
CASSIGEGQPQHF
TGTGCCAGTAGTATAGGGGAGGGTCAGCCCCAGCATTTT
>TRBV7-2|-|-|TRBJ2-7
CASSPMLGSSYEQYF
TGTGCCAGCAGCCCGATGTTGGGCAGCTCCTACGAGCAGTACTTC
>TRBV6-5|TRBD2|-|TRBJ2-2
CASGREGETTGELFF
TGTGCCAGCGGACGGGAGGGCGAAACAACCGGGGAGCTGTTTTTT
>TRBV6-1|-|-|TRBJ2-7
CASSERGGYEQYF
TGTGCCAGCAGTGAACGAGGGGGGTATGAGCAGTACTTC
>TRBV10-2|-|-|TRBJ2-2
CASSERSARSNTGELFF
TGCGCCAGCAGTGAGAGGTCAGCTCGCTCGAACACCGGGGAGCTGTTTTTT
>TRBV27|-|-|TRBJ1-1
CASSLYGLGPEAFF
TGTGCCAGCAGTTTATATGGTCTGGGCCCTGAAGCTTTCTTT
>TRBV5-1|-|once|TRBJ2-2
CASSSLPAATGELFF
TGCGCCAGCAGCTCCCTCCCCGCAGCCACCGGGGAGCTGTTTTTT
>TRBV11-1|-|once|TRBJ1-1
CASSLGRWTLHTEAFF
TGTGCCAGCAGCTTAGGTAGATGGACATTGCACACTGAAGCTTTCTTT
>TRBV7-9|TRBD1|-|TRBJ2-7
CASSSPTGTYEQYF
TGTGCCAGCAGCTCTCCGACAGGGACCTACGAGCAGTACTTC
>TRBV11-3|-|-|TRBJ2-5
CASSSGRETQYF
TGTGCCAGCAGCTCGGGGAGGGAGACCCAGTACTTC
>TRBV9|TRBD2|-|TRBJ2-7
CASSEGLAGYEQYF
TGTGCCAGCAGCGAGGGACTAGCGGGCTACGAGCAGTACTTC
>TRBV7-9|TRBD2|once|TRBJ2-4
CASSLAPWGAGGTKNIQYF
TGTGCCAGCAGCTTAGCCCCCTGGGGAGCGGGGGGGACCAAAAACATTCAGTACTTC
>TRBV6-5|TRBD2|-|TRBJ2-3
CASSSGLAYTDTQYF
TGTGCCAGCAGTTCGGGACTAGCCTACACAGATACGCAGTATTTT
>TRBV5-5|-|-|TRBJ1-2
CASSLRVRDGYTF
TGTGCCAGCAGCTTGCGGGTAAGGGATGGCTACACCTTC
>TRBV2|-|-|TRBJ2-3
CASSDRGLDTQYF
TGTGCCAGCAGTGACCGGGGGCTGGATACGCAGTATTTT
>TRBV28|-|once|TRBJ2-2
CATQKQGWSGELFF
TGTGCCACCCAGAAACAGGGATGGTCCGGGGAGCTGTTTTTT
>TRBV6-4|-|-|TRBJ2-6
CANSDSHSGANVLTF
TGTGCCAACAGTGACTCGCACTCTGGGGCCAACGTCCTGACTTTC
>TRBV4-1|TRBD1|-|TRBJ2-1
CASSQVGTGDYNEQFF
TGCGCCAGCAGCCAAGTAGGGACAGGGGATTACAATGAGCAGTTCTTC
>TRBV30|-|-|TRBJ2-5
CAWARRGRETQYF
TGTGCCTGGGCGAGGAGGGGAAGGGAGACCCAGTACTTC
>TRBV6-4|TRBD1|-|TRBJ2-1
CASSVDRDHYNEQFF
TGTGCCAGCAGTGTGGACAGGGACCATTACAATGAGCAGTTCTTC
>TRBV11-2|-|-|TRBJ1-1
CASSQNTEAFF
TGTGCCAGCAGCCAGAACACTGAAGCTTTCTTT
>TRBV29-1|-|-|TRBJ2-1
CSVDALRNEQFF
TGCAGCGTTGACGCCCTGCGCAATGAGCAGTTCTTC
>TRBV4-2|-|few|TRBJ1-1
CASTPRGIQGGGNTEAFF
TGTGCCAGCACTCCTCGGGGCATACAGGGTGGGGGGAACACTGAAGCTTTCTTT
>TRBV7-9|-|-|TRBJ1-1
CASSPLSTAMNTEAFF
TGTGCCAGCAGCCCCCTGAGTACGGCCATGAACACTGAAGCTTTCTTT
>TRBV19|TRBD1|once|TRBJ1-2
CATTDRGRETGGYGYTF
TGTGCCACCACGGACAGGGGGCGCGAGACCGGGGGCTATGGCTACACCTTC
>TRBV25-1|-|once|TRBJ1-2
CASSGPTVFYGYTF
TGTGCCAGCAGTGGACCGACAGTTTTCTATGGCTACACCTTC
>TRBV7-7|-|-|TRBJ2-2
CASSPTQVNTGELFF
TGTGCCAGCAGCCCCACTCAGGTGAACACCGGGGAGCTGTTTTTT
>TRBV18|-|-|TRBJ1-6
CASSPGQNNSPLHF
TGTGCCAGCTCACCCGGGCAGAATAATTCACCCCTCCACTTT
>TRBV29-1|-|few|TRBJ1-1
CSAKRGFDTEAFF
TGCAGCGCCAAAAGGGGATTTGACACTGAAGCTTTCTTT